The sequence of this T cell receptor (beta chain) was determined in a study of control samples from healthy donors and cancer patients. Losses at the gene ends were 5 bases for V and 8 bases for J; bases not matched to a gene: 5. The germline V gene encodes CDR1 SQVTM and CDR2 ANQGSEA. The CDR3 contains 14 residues. Here immunoSEQ multiplex PCR was the method, and the copy in TCRdb shows in-frame clones only, minus some. The sample records some 58,000 clones, roughly 86% being singletons. Sample: PBMCs. The chain recombines TRBV29-1 with TRBJ2-1; 14 bases are a match to TRBD2. The source of this sequence is a woman aged 55 to 70 with lung cancer. The CDR3 loop reads CSVLGLAGVHEQFF. In DNA form, the CDR3 reads TGCAGCGTTCTGGGACTAGCGGGAGTCCATGAGCAGTTCTTC.